The text below deals with one T cell receptor beta chain. Antigen unknown. A CD45RA+ naive subset and a CD45RA-negative memory subset were split from CD4+ cells. These data come from a study of shared clonotypes between healthy human individuals. Study-wide findings and caveats: Shared across a few donors were approximately 5% of the naive CD4 clonotypes.

An even split of each subset's genomic DNA across several immunoSEQ plates was performed. Only in-frame clones appear in the TCRdb table, and some are missing; sequencing was by immunoSEQ multiplex PCR. The sample has around 2.5 million clones; 93% are singletons. The receptor comes from a man between 18 and 29 years old in good health. Some clones in this sample may be carry-over from other donors' samples. Input material: naive CD4+ T cells from PBMCs. Described subset: CD45RA+ positively selected.

In DNA, the CDR3 is TGTGCCAGCAGCGGTTTCACCGGGGATACGCAGTATTTT. As protein: CASSGFTGDTQYF. The chain carries TRBV2 and TRBJ2-3, with D uncertain. The CDR3 contains 13 residues. V lost 6 bases to trimming and J lost 6 bases, with 13 bases between them. Per germline, CDR1 SNHLY and CDR2 FYNNEI. The variable domain in full, with the rest retrieved from reference TRBV2 and TRBJ2-3, is EPEVTQTPSHQVTQMGQEVILRCVPISNHLYFYWYRQILGQKVEFLVSFYNNEISEKSEIFDDQFSVERPDGSNFTLKIRSTKLEDSAMYFCASSGFTGDTQYFGPGTRLTVL.